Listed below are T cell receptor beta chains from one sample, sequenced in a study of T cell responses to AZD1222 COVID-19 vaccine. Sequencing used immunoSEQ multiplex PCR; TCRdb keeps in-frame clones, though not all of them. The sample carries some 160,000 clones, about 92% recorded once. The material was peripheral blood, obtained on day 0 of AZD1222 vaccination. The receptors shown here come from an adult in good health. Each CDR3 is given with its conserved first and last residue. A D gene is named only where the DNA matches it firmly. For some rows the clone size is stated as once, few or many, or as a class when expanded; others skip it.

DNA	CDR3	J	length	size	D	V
TGCGCCAGCAGCTTAGGGGGGGCGAACACTGAAGCTTTCTTT	CASSLGGANTEAFF	TRBJ1-1	14	-	-	TRBV5-1
TGTGCCACCCTAAGGGGAAAGGACGTCGGGGAGCTGTTTTTT	CATLRGKDVGELFF	TRBJ2-2	14	-	-	TRBV18
TGCGCCAGCAGTCAAATTGAGGGGGTCGAGCAGTACTTC	CASSQIEGVEQYF	TRBJ2-7	13	-	-	TRBV5-1
TGCGCCAGCAGCTTGGGCGAAAGCAATCAGCCCCAGCATTTT	CASSLGESNQPQHF	TRBJ1-5	14	-	-	TRBV5-1
TGTGCCAGCAGTCAATTCGGACAGTCCTATGGCTACACCTTC	CASSQFGQSYGYTF	TRBJ1-2	14	-	-	TRBV28
TGTGCCACCAGTGATGCCGGGGGACGGAGCTACACCTTC	CATSDAGGRSYTF	TRBJ1-2	13	-	-	TRBV24-1
TGTGCCAGCAGCCAAGTCGTTGTCAGGGGTGGGGGCGAGCAGTACTTC	CASSQVVVRGGGEQYF	TRBJ2-7	16	-	-	TRBV3-1/TRBV3-2
TGTGCCTGGAGTGTCCTTCGACAGGCCGCGGGGGAGCCCCAGCATTTT	CAWSVLRQAAGEPQHF	TRBJ1-5	16	-	-	TRBV30
TGCGCCAGCAGCCAAGATCCGGACGGGAACTATGGCTACACCTTC	CASSQDPDGNYGYTF	TRBJ1-2	15	-	-	TRBV4-1
TGTGCCAGCAGCTTCGGACAGGGTGTGGAGCAGTACTTC	CASSFGQGVEQYF	TRBJ2-7	13	-	TRBD1	TRBV5-4
TGTGCCAGCTCACCACGTCCTTCTAAGGCAGAGCACTACGAGCAGTACTTC	CASSPRPSKAEHYEQYF	TRBJ2-7	17	-	-	TRBV18
TGTGCCAGTAGTAGACTAACTGGAAACACCATATATTTT	CASSRLTGNTIYF	TRBJ1-3	13	-	-	TRBV19
TGCGCCAGCAGCTTTGAGGGGGACTATGGCTACACCTTC	CASSFEGDYGYTF	TRBJ1-2	13	-	-	TRBV5-1
TGTGCCTGGGGGTCCGGACTGGGGAACACTGAAGCTTTCTTT	CAWGSGLGNTEAFF	TRBJ1-1	14	-	-	TRBV30
TGTGCCAGCAGGGATATACACCGACAGGGATCGACCGGGGAGCTGTTTTTT	CASRDIHRQGSTGELFF	TRBJ2-2	17	-	TRBD1	TRBV2
TGTGCCAGCAGCCCCGGGACCGGGCTATACGAGCAGTACTTC	CASSPGTGLYEQYF	TRBJ2-7	14	-	-	TRBV7-2
TGTGCCAGCAGCCCTAGCGGGGGGAACTACAATGAGCAGTTCTTC	CASSPSGGNYNEQFF	TRBJ2-1	15	-	TRBD2	TRBV5-4
TGTGCCAGCAGCACCCCACAGGGGGCGGGTGAAAAACTGTTTTTT	CASSTPQGAGEKLFF	TRBJ1-4	15	-	TRBD1	TRBV11-3
TGTGCCAGCAGCTTAGATACGTGGGCTGGAAACACCATATATTTT	CASSLDTWAGNTIYF	TRBJ1-3	15	once	-	TRBV11-2
TGCGCCAGCAGCCCGCAGGGGGCGCATTCACCCCTCCACTTT	CASSPQGAHSPLHF	TRBJ1-6	14	-	TRBD1	TRBV5-1
TGTGCCAGCAGCCCCGGGACATCAGAGAACACTGAAGCTTTCTTT	CASSPGTSENTEAFF	TRBJ1-1	15	-	-	TRBV3-1/TRBV3-2
TGTGCCAGCTCCATCAGGACAGGCTCTGGAAACACCATATATTTT	CASSIRTGSGNTIYF	TRBJ1-3	15	-	TRBD1	TRBV18
TGTGCCAGCAGCTTTTTAGGGGGGACGACCGGGGAGCTGTTTTTT	CASSFLGGTTGELFF	TRBJ2-2	15	-	-	TRBV5-6
TGTGCCAGCAGCTTGGACCCGTTGGGGGAGCTGTTTTTT	CASSLDPLGELFF	TRBJ2-2	13	-	-	TRBV5-4
TGTGCCAGCAGCTACAGGGGTTTAAATCAGCCCCAGCATTTT	CASSYRGLNQPQHF	TRBJ1-5	14	once	TRBD1	TRBV16
TGTGCCAGCTCACACAACTCTGGGGCCAACGTCCTGACTTTC	CASSHNSGANVLTF	TRBJ2-6	14	-	-	TRBV18
TGTGCCAGTACCGGGGAGGCAGATACGCAGTATTTT	CASTGEADTQYF	TRBJ2-3	12	-	-	TRBV19
TGTGCCAGCAGTGATTATTCCAAGGTCTTACTCCGGGATACCTTC	CASSDYSKVLLRDTF	TRBJ1-2	15	-	-	TRBV2
TGTGCCAGTCATAGCTCAGACACTTCGAACACCGGGGAGCTGTTTTTT	CASHSSDTSNTGELFF	TRBJ2-2	16	-	-	TRBV19
TGTGCCTGGAGCGGGGACAGGGGGTACGAGCAGTACTTC	CAWSGDRGYEQYF	TRBJ2-7	13	-	TRBD1	TRBV30
TGTGCCAGCAGCCAAGAAATTTCGGGACATAACACTGAAGCTTTCTTT	CASSQEISGHNTEAFF	TRBJ1-1	16	once	-	TRBV4-2
TGCAGCGTTGTTCCCCGCTTTTCCTACGAGCAGTACTTC	CSVVPRFSYEQYF	TRBJ2-7	13	-	-	TRBV29-1
TGTGCCAGCAGCTTTTTCCGAACTGGGGCCAACGTCCTGACTTTC	CASSFFRTGANVLTF	TRBJ2-6	15	once	-	TRBV7-2
TGTGCCAGCACCGTCCAGCGGGGCCACAATGAGCAGTTCTTC	CASTVQRGHNEQFF	TRBJ2-1	14	-	TRBD2	TRBV2
TGTGCCAGCAGCTTAGGTGACGATTCACCCCTCCACTTT	CASSLGDDSPLHF	TRBJ1-6	13	few	-	TRBV11-3